This T cell receptor (beta chain) was identified during a study of cytomegalovirus exposure and HLA in healthy donors. General observations from the study: It was 150 to 200 TCR beta chains that were listed as cytomegalovirus-associated.

TCRdb's copy holds only in-frame clones and misses some; the assay was immunoSEQ multiplex PCR. The sample gives over 130,000 clones, around nine tenths of which show up once; less than 9% is in the top ten. A note on this clone: Its antigen is not known.

This CDR3 is 12 amino acids long. Germline lookup yields CDR1 SEHNR and CDR2 FQNEAQ (reference sequence). Trimming removed 2 bases from V and 4 bases from J, with 3 bases in between. It was the roughly 120-subject validation cohort, separate from the approximately 700-subject first cohort, to which the donors belonged. Sequencing was done on a sample of PBMCs. The genes are TRBV7-9 and TRBJ1-3; D is unclear. The sequence was obtained from a young man in good health and CMV-seropositive. The CDR3 reads CASSLIGNTIYF. As DNA, the CDR3 is TGTGCCAGCAGCTTAATAGGAAACACCATATATTTT.